A single sample gave rise to the 8 T cell receptor beta chains below, sequenced in a study of blood T cell repertoires in COVID-19. Assay: immunoSEQ multiplex PCR; the TCRdb copy retains only in-frame clones and omits some. Of hundreds of thousands of clones in the sample, about 88% were seen once. Sequencing used peripheral blood. The source is a woman aged 70-85 years with COVID-19, enrolled during active disease.

The V gene is TRBV11-2, the J gene TRBJ2-5; a weak D match, TRBD1 (6 bases). CDR3 size: 13 residues. The V and J ends lost 8 bases and 5 bases respectively, with 15 bases between them. Looked up from germline, CDR1 is SGHAT and CDR2 is FQNNGV. The CDR3 DNA sequence: TGTGCCAGCGGACCTGGGACAAAGGAGACCCAGTACTTC. Its translation: CASGPGTKETQYF.

The chain is built from TRBV9 and TRBJ2-3; D may be TRBD2 (6 bases). This CDR3 has 16 amino acids. Germline assignment: CDR1 SGDLS and CDR2 YYNGEE. V lost 4 bases and J lost 6, with 21 bases in between. The CDR3 nucleotides are TGTGCCAGCAGCTCTCATTCGGGGGTCCGGGGGGATACGCAGTATTTT. This codes for CASSSHSGVRGDTQYF.

This sequence joins TRBV24-1 and TRBJ1-2, with 7 bases identical to TRBD1. Germline trimming cut 2 bases from V and 7 bases from J; bases unmatched to any gene: 15. Germline V gene sequence: CDR1 KGHDR, CDR2 SFDVKD. The CDR3 has 17 residues. This CDR3 reads CATSDSQGAGGHGGYTF. The CDR3 DNA follows: TGTGCCACCAGTGATTCCCAAGGGGCAGGGGGTCATGGTGGCTACACCTTC.

This chain links TRBV6-6 with TRBJ1-2; no clear D. The CDR3 is made up of 15 amino acids. Per the germline V gene, CDR1 is MNHNY and CDR2 is SVGAGI (reference sequence). Between the trimmed V and J ends, which lost 6 bases and 4 bases, there was a span of 18 bases. CDR3 bases: TGTGCCAGCAGCCTCGACGGGAGACCCCCCTATGGCTACACCTTC. It yields the protein CASSLDGRPPYGYTF.

The V and J genes are TRBV10-3 and TRBJ1-2; weak D call: TRBD1 (5 bases). The V gene's germline CDR1 is ENHRY and CDR2 SYGVKD. This CDR3 has 13 amino acids. V lost 0 bases, J lost 8 bases, and 10 bases lay in between. CDR3 sequence: CAISESQGSGYTF. DNA of the CDR3: TGTGCCATCAGTGAGTCGCAGGGCAGCGGCTACACCTTC.

J is TRBJ1-2 and V is TRBV30; 9 bases are a match to TRBD1. The CDR3 contains 15 residues. Germline assignment: CDR1 GTSNPN and CDR2 SVGIG (reference sequence). V shed 0 bases and J 1 base; nucleotides not matched to a gene: 3. CDR3: CAWSVGTGSNYGYTF. In DNA, the CDR3 is TGTGCCTGGAGTGTAGGGACAGGGAGTAACTATGGCTACACCTTC.

The rearrangement uses TRBV2 and TRBJ1-5, with a weak D call TRBD1 (5 bases). This CDR3 comprises 14 residues. V was pared by 6 bases and J by 10 bases, with 19 bases between. Looked up from germline, CDR1 is SNHLY and CDR2 is FYNNEI. Here the CDR3 DNA reads TGTGCCAGCAGGGGGGGGTTCCCGGGAGTTCCCCAGCATTTT. Encoded protein: CASRGGFPGVPQHF. The whole variable domain, filled in from reference TRBV2 and TRBJ1-5, reads EPEVTQTPSHQVTQMGQEVILRCVPISNHLYFYWYRQILGQKVEFLVSFYNNEISEKSEIFDDQFSVERPDGSNFTLKIRSTKLEDSAMYFCASRGGFPGVPQHFGDGTRLSIL.

This sequence joins TRBV4-1 and TRBJ1-1; 8 bases agree with TRBD1. The germline V gene encodes CDR1 MGHRA and CDR2 YSYEKL. V trimming: 1 base; J trimming: 1 base; junction bases outside the gene matches: 2. This CDR3 is 15 amino acids long. As DNA, the CDR3 is TGCGCCAGCAGCCAAGGACAGGGGCCGAACACTGAAGCTTTCTTT. This codes for CASSQGQGPNTEAFF.